This passage covers 2 T cell receptor beta chains from one sample sequenced in a study of T cells in Graves' hyperthyroidism and ophthalmopathy. Researchers took RNA transcripts and amplified the TCR beta CDR3 regions from them. In the first-round RT-PCR of the TCR CDR3, the HTBI primer set was used. Each CDR3 protein is one row after TCRdb ran MiXCR on the multiplex PCR reads. The sample contains under 800,000 distinct CDR3 sequences, around 15% of which appear only once. Sequencing was carried out using blood. The receptors shown here come from a woman between 18 and 30 years old with Graves' hyperthyroidism.

V gene TRBV6-1 combines with J gene TRBJ1-5; tentatively, D is TRBD1 (6 bases). The length of the CDR3 is 15 residues. CDR1 and CDR2 from the germline V gene are MNHNS and SASEGT. V was trimmed by 6 bases and J by 5 bases, leaving 17 bases between them. CDR3 protein: CASRPTGRRHQPQHF. For the CDR3, the DNA is TGTGCCAGCAGGCCAACAGGGCGTCGACATCAGCCCCAGCATTTT.

This clonotype showed up just a few times. The CDR3 protein is CASRTGLSYNEQFF. In nucleotides, the CDR3 is TGTGCCAGCAGGACAGGGCTCTCCTACAATGAGCAGTTCTTC. V gene TRBV6-1 combines with J gene TRBJ2-1, with TRBD1 identical over 7 bases. V was pared by 6 bases and J by 0 bases, with 2 bases of the junction left unmatched. Germline values: CDR1 MNHNS, CDR2 SASEGT. The CDR3 runs 14 residues.